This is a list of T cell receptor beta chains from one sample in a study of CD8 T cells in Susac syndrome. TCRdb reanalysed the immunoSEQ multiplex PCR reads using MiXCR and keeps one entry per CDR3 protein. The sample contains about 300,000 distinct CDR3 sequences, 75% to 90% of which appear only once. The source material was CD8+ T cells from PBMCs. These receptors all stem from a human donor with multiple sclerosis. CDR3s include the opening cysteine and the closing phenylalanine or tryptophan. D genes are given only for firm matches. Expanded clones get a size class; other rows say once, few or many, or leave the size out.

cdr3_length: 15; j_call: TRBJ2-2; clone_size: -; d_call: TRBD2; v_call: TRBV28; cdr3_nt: TGTGCCAGCAGTATCATAGCGGGAGGCATCGGGGAGCTGTTTTTT; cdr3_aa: CASSIIAGGIGELFF
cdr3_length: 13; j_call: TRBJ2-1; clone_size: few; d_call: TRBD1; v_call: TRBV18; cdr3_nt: TGTGCCAGCTCATCCTCAGGGGGCAACGAGCAGTTCTTC; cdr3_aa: CASSSSGGNEQFF
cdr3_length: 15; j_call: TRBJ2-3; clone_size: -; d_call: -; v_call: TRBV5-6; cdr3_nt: TGTGCCAGCAGTCTCTGGGGGGCTAGCACAGATACGCAGTATTTT; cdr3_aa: CASSLWGASTDTQYF
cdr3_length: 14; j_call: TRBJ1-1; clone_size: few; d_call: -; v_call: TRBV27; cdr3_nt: TGTGCCAGCAGTTTATTTGGGGGGAACACTGAAGCTTTCTTT; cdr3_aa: CASSLFGGNTEAFF
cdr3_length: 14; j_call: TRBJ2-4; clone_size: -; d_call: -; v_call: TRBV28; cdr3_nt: TGTGCCAGCACCCCGACCCTAGCCAAAAACATTCAGTACTTC; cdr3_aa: CASTPTLAKNIQYF
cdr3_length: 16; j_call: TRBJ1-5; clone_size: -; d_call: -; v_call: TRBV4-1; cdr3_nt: TGCGCCAGCGCCGATCGGAGCAGCGGTAGCAATCAGCCCCAGCATTTT; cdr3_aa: CASADRSSGSNQPQHF
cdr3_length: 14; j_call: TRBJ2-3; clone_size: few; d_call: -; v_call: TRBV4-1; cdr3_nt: TGCGCCAGCAGTCCCGAGCGGTCCGCAGATACGCAGTATTTT; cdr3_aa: CASSPERSADTQYF
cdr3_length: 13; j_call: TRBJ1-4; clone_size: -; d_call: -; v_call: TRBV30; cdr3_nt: TGTGCCTGGAGCGAAGGGTCTAATGAAAAACTGTTTTTT; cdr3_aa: CAWSEGSNEKLFF
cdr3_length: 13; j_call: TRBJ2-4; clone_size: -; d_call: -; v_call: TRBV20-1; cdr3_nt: TGCAGCGCGGAGAGGGGGATTGGGAACATTCAGTACTTC; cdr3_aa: CSAERGIGNIQYF
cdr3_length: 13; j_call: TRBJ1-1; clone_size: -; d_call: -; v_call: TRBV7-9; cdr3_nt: TGTGCCAGCAGCTTCCCGGTGGCAGAAGAAGCTTTCTTT; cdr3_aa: CASSFPVAEEAFF
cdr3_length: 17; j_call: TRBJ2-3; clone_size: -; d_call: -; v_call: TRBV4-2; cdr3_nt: TGTGCCAGCAGCCAAGAAGGGCAGGGGACCGGCACAGATACGCAGTATTTT; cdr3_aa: CASSQEGQGTGTDTQYF
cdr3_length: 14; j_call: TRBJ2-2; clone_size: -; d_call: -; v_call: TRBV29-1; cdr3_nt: TGCAGCGTTGAAAGCCAGTTTGGTACCGGGGAGCTGTTTTTT; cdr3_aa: CSVESQFGTGELFF
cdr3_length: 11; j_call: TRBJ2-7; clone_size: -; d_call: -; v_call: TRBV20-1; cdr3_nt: TGCAGTGCTAGGGTAAGGGGCGAGCAGTACTTC; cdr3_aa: CSARVRGEQYF
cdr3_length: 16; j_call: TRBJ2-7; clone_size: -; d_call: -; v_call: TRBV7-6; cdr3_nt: TGTGCCAGCAGCTTAGTAGTGGGTGGCAGTTCCTACGAGCAGTACTTC; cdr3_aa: CASSLVVGGSSYEQYF
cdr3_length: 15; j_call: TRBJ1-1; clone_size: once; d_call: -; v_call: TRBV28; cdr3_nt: TGTGCCAGCAGTTTACGATCCGGGTTTTACACTGAAGCTTTCTTT; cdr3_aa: CASSLRSGFYTEAFF
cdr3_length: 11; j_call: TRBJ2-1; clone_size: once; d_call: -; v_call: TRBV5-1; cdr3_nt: TGCGCCAGCAGCTCGCACGATGAGCAGTTCTTC; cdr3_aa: CASSSHDEQFF
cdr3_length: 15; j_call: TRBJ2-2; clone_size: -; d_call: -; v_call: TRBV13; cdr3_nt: TGTGCCAGCAGATATAGTGGACTCGGCGCCGGGGAGCTGTTTTTT; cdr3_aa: CASRYSGLGAGELFF
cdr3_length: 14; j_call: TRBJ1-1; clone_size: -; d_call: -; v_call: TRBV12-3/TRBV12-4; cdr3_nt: TGTGCCAGCAGTTTGGGGGGACGAGGCACTGAAGCTTTCTTT; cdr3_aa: CASSLGGRGTEAFF
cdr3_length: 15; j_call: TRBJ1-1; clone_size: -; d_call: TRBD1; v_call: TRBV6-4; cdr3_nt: TGTGCCAGCAGTGACGCCCCGGGACAGGGGCAGGAAGCTTTCTTT; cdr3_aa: CASSDAPGQGQEAFF
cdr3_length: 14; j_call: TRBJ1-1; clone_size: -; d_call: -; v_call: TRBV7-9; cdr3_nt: TGTGCCAGCAGCGCGGACCTAGCGCCAATTGAAGCTTTCTTT; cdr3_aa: CASSADLAPIEAFF
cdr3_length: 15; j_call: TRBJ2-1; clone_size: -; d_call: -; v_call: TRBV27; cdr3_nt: TGTGCCAGCAAATTGAGACTTACCTCCTACAATGAGCAGTTCTTC; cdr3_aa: CASKLRLTSYNEQFF
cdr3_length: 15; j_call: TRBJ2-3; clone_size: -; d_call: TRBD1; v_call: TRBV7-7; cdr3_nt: TGTGCTAGCAGCCCCACAGGGGGTGGCACAGATACGCAGTATTTT; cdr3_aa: CASSPTGGGTDTQYF
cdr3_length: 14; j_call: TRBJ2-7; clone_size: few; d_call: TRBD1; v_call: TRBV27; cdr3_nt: TGTGCCAGCAGTCCGGGACAGGGATCTGGCGAGCAGTACTTC; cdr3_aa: CASSPGQGSGEQYF
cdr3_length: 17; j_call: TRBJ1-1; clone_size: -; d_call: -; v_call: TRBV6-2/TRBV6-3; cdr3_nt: TGTGCCAGCAGTTACGAGCAGGGTGGAGATTTGAACACTGAAGCTTTCTTT; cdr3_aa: CASSYEQGGDLNTEAFF
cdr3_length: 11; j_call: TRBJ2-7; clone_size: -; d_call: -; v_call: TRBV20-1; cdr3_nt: TGCAGTGCTAGAGCCGTGACAGGCCAGTACTTC; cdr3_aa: CSARAVTGQYF
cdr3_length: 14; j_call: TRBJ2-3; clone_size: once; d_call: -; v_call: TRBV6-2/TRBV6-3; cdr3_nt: TGTGCCAGCCTAGAGATGGGGGGCTCAGATACGCAGTATTTT; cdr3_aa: CASLEMGGSDTQYF
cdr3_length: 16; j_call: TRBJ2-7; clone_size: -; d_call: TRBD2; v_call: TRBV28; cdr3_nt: TGTGCCAGCAGTTTACCGTCGGGACTAGCGGGGGGTTTACAGTACTTC; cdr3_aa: CASSLPSGLAGGLQYF
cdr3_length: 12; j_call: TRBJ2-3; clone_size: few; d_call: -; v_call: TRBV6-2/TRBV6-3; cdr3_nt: TGTGCCAGCAGTTACCAGGGAGATACGCAGTATTTT; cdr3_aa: CASSYQGDTQYF
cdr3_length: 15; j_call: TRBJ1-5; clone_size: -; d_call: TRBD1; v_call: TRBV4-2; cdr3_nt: TGTGCCAGCAGCCAAGAACAGGGGCTGGATCAGCCCCAGCATTTT; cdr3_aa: CASSQEQGLDQPQHF
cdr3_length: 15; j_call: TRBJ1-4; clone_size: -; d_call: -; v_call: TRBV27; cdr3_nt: TGTGCCAGCAGGGCCGGAGGGCAACCTAATGAAAAACTGTTTTTT; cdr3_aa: CASRAGGQPNEKLFF
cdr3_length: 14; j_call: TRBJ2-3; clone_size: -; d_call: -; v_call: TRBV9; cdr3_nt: TGTGCCAGCAGCGTAGCGGGCACCACAGATACGCAGTATTTT; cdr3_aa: CASSVAGTTDTQYF
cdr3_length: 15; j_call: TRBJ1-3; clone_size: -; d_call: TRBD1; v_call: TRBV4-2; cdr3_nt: TGTGCCAGCAGCCAAACAGGGGGGTCTGGAAACACCATATATTTT; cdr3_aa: CASSQTGGSGNTIYF
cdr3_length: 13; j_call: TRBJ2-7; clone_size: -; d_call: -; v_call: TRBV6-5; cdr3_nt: TGTGCCAGCAGTTACTCCTCGGCAGAGCCCCTCTACTTC; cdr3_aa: CASSYSSAEPLYF
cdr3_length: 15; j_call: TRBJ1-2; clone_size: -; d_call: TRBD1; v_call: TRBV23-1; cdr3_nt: TGCGCCAGCAGTCAAGGGACAGGGGGACGGAAAGGCTACACCTTC; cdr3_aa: CASSQGTGGRKGYTF
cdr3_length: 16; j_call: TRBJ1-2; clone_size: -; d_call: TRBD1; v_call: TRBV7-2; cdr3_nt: TGTGCCAGCAGCTTTGGACAGGGAAGGATAGCCTATGGCTACACCTTC; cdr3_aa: CASSFGQGRIAYGYTF
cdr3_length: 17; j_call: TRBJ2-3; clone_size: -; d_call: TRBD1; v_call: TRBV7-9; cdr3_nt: TGTGCCAGCAGCCCGAACTTCGACAGGGAAAGCACAGATACGCAGTATTTT; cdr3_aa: CASSPNFDRESTDTQYF
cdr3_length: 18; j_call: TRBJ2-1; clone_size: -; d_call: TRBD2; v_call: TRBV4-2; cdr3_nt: TGTGCCAGCAGCCAAAGGACTAGCCCTCTTTACTCCTACAATGAGCAGTTCTTC; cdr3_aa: CASSQRTSPLYSYNEQFF
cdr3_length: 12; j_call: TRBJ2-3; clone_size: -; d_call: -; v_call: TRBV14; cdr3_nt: TGTGCCAGCAGCAGGGTCACAGATACGCAGTATTTT; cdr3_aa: CASSRVTDTQYF
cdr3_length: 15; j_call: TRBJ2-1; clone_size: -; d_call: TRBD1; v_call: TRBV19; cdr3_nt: TGTGCCAGTAGTATAGGCCAGGGGGCGGCCTATGAGCAGTTCTTC; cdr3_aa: CASSIGQGAAYEQFF
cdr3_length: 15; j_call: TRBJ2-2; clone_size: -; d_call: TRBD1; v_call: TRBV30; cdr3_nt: TGTGCCTGGAGGACTCGGGACAGGGACACCGGGGAGCTGTTTTTT; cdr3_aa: CAWRTRDRDTGELFF
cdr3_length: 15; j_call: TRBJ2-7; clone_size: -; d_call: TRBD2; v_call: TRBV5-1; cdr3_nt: TGCGCCAGCAGCCCCGACCGGACTAGGCCGCACGAGCAGTACTTC; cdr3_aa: CASSPDRTRPHEQYF
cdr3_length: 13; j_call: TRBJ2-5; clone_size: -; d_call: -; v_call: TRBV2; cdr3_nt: TGTGCCAGCAGCTCCCTGGAACAAGAGACCCAGTACTTC; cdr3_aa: CASSSLEQETQYF
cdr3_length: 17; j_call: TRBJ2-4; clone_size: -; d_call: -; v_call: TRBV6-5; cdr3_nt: TGTGCCAGCAGTTACTCGAACCCAGAACTAGCCAAAAACATTCAGTACTTC; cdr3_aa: CASSYSNPELAKNIQYF
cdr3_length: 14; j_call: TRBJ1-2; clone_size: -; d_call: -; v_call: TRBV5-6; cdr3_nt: TGTGCCAGCAGCTTGTGGGGGATCTTCTATGGCTACACCTTC; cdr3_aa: CASSLWGIFYGYTF
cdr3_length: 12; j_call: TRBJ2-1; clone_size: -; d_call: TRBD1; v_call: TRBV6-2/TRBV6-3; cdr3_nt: TGTGCCAGTGGGGACAGATACAATGAGCAGTTCTTC; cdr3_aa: CASGDRYNEQFF
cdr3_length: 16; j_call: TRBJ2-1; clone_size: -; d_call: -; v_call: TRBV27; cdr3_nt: TGTGCCAGCGCCGTTGTACCATTCGGGACCTACAATGAGCAGTTCTTC; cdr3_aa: CASAVVPFGTYNEQFF
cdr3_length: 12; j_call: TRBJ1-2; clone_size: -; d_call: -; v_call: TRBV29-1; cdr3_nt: TGCAGCGTTGATTGGGGAATATATGGCTACACCTTC; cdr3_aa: CSVDWGIYGYTF
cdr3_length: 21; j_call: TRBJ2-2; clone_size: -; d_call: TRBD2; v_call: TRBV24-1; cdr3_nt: TGTGCCACCTTTGGTTCCAAGCCGGGACTAGCGGGGGTAAAGGATACCGGGGAGCTGTTTTTT; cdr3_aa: CATFGSKPGLAGVKDTGELFF
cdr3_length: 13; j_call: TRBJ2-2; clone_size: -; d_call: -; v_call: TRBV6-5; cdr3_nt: TGTGCCAGCATGAGAGGGGGCACCGGGGAGCTGTTTTTT; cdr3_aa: CASMRGGTGELFF
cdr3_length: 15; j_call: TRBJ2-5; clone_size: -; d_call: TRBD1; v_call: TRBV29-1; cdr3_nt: TGCAGCGTTAGACGGACAGGGGGCCTACAAGAGACCCAGTACTTC; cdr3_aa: CSVRRTGGLQETQYF
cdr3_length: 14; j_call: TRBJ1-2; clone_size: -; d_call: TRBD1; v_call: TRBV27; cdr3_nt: TGTGCCAGCAGTTTCGGAAGGGGGCGGGATGGCTACACCTTC; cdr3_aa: CASSFGRGRDGYTF
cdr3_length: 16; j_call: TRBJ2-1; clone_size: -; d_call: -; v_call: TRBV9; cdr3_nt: TGTGCCAGCAGCCCCCGGAGAAGTTACTCCTACAATGAGCAGTTCTTC; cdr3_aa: CASSPRRSYSYNEQFF